By share of the sample, the clone carrying this T cell receptor beta chain is medium-sized. Antigen: not known. The CDR3 covers 18 residues. Unmatched junction bases numbered 12, after V lost 2 bases and J lost 7 bases. In germline, CDR1 is MNHEY, CDR2 SMNVEV (reference sequence). The data belong to a study of T cell responses to AZD1222 COVID-19 vaccine. Study-wide results and limits: Only after the peak T cell response were repertoires sampled.

Some clones are missing from TCRdb's copy, which holds only in-frame ones; the method was immunoSEQ multiplex PCR. Here the sample spans about 110,000 clones, about 87% being singletons. The input for sequencing was peripheral blood, taken 28 days after the second AZD1222 dose. The sequence was collected from an adult who received the AZD1222 COVID-19 vaccine. The chain uses TRBV27 and TRBJ1-6; 9 bases fit TRBD1. This CDR3 is CASSLVWPGQGENSPLHF. CDR3 nucleotides: TGTGCCAGCAGTTTAGTCTGGCCGGGACAGGGAGAAAATTCACCCCTCCACTTT.